The present entry profiles one T cell receptor (beta chain) with its context. The data belong to a study of T cell responses to AZD1222 COVID-19 vaccine. Using immunoSEQ multiplex PCR, the repertoire was profiled, and TCRdb retains in-frame clones only, with some absent. The data show 95,000 to 150,000 clones, about 90% seen once. Looked up from germline, CDR1 is MNHEY and CDR2 is SMNVEV (reference sequence). The CDR3 covers 16 residues. V trimming: 5 bases; J trimming: 0 bases; junction bases outside the gene matches: 5. Sequencing was performed on peripheral blood, taken on day 0 of AZD1222 vaccination. The chain combines TRBV27 with TRBJ1-4; TRBD1 matches at 8 bases. This TCR came from an adult in good health. The CDR3 sequence: CASSETGVATNEKLFF. The CDR3 DNA follows: TGTGCCAGCAGTGAGACAGGGGTGGCAACTAATGAAAAACTGTTTTTT.